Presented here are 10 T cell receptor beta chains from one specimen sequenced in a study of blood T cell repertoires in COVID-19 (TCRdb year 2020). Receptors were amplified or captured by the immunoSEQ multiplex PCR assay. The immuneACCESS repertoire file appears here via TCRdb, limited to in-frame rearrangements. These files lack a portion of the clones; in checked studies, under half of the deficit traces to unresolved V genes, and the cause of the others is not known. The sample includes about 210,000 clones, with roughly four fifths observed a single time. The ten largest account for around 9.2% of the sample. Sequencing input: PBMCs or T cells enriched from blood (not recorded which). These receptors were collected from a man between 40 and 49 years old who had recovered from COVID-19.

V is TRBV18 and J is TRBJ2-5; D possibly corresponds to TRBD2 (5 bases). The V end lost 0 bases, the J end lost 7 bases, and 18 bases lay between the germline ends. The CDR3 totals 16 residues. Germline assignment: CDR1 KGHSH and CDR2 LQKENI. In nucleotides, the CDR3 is TGTGCCAGCTCACCACCGGAGGTCCTCCGTAGGTGGACCCAGTACTTC. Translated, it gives CASSPPEVLRRWTQYF.

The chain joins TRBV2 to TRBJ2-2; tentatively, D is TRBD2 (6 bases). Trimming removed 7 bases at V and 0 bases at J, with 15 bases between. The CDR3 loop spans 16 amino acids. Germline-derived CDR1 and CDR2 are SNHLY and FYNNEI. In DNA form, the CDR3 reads TGTGCCAGCACCTACAGAGGGACTGCGAACACCGGGGAGCTGTTTTTT. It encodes CASTYRGTANTGELFF.

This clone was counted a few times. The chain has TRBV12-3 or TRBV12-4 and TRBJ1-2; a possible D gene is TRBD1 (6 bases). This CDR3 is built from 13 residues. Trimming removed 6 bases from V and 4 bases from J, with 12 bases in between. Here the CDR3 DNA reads TGTGCCAGCAGCTGGACAGCTCCCTATGGCTACACCTTC. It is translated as CASSWTAPYGYTF.

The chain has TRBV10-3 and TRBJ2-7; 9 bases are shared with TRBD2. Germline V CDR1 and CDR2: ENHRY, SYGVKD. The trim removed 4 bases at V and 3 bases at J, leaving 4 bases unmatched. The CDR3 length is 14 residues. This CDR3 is CAISGLAGSYEQYF. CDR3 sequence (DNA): TGTGCCATCAGTGGCCTAGCGGGAAGCTACGAGCAGTACTTC.

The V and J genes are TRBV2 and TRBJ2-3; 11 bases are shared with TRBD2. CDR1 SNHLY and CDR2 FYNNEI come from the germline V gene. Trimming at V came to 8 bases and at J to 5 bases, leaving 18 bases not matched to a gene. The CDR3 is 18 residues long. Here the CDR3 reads CASLRVKLAGGLGDTQYF. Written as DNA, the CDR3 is TGTGCCAGCCTCCGGGTCAAGCTAGCGGGGGGATTAGGAGATACGCAGTATTTT.

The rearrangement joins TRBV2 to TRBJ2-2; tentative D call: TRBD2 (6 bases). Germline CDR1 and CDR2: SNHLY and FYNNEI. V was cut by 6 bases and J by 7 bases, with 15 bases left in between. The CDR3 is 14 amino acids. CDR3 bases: TGTGCCAGCAGGGGCGGGACCACGAGCGGGGAGCTGTTTTTT. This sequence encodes CASRGGTTSGELFF.

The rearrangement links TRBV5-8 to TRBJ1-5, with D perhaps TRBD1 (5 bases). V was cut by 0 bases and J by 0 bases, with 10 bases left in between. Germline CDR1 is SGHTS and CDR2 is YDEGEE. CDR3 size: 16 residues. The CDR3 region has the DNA TGTGCCAGCAGCTTGGCAACAGGCTATAGCAATCAGCCCCAGCATTTT. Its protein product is CASSLATGYSNQPQHF.

CDR3 nucleotide sequence: TGTGCCAGCTCGTTGACGGGTTCTACCTACGAGCAGTACTTC. It specifies CASSLTGSTYEQYF. The rearrangement joins TRBV18 to TRBJ2-7, with D uncertain. This CDR3 comprises 14 residues. With 6 bases removed from V and 2 bases from J, the gap between germline ends came to 14 bases. Germline V gene lookup returns CDR1 KGHSH and CDR2 LQKENI.

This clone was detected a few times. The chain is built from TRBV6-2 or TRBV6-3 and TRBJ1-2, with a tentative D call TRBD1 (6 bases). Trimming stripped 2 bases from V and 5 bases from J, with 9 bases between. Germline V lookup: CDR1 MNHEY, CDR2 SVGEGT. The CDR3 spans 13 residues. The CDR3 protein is CASSYRDTYGYTF. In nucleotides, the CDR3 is TGTGCCAGCAGTTACCGGGACACTTATGGCTACACCTTC.

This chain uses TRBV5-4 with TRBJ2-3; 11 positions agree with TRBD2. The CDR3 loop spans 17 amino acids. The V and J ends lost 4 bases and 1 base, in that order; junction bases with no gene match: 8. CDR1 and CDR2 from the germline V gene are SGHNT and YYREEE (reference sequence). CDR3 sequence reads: CASSARLAGRRTDTQYF. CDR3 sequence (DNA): TGTGCCAGCAGCGCGAGACTAGCGGGACGCCGCACAGATACGCAGTATTTT.